This T cell receptor (beta chain) was captured by sequencing in a study of spatial heterogeneity in lung cancer. The CDR3 contains 15 residues. Per the germline V gene, CDR1 is SGHVS and CDR2 is FQNEAQ. Regarding this clonotype: A much larger clone differs from this one at a single base, so this may be a read error.

Time point noted: sample taken at primary tumor resection. MiXCR, run by TCRdb on the 5' RACE reads, gives a single entry per CDR3 protein. Among more than 65,000 distinct CDR3 sequences listed, 8% were seen once. The sample in question was PBMCs, obtained at surgery. This chain uses TRBV7-8 with TRBJ1-2; D perhaps matches TRBD1 (5 bases). The receptor was derived from a male donor with early-stage non-small cell lung cancer. CDR3 in amino acids: CASSPERGWRYGHTF. The CDR3 bases are TGTGCCAGCAGCCCAGAGCGGGGGTGGAGATATGGCCACACCTTC.